The T cell receptor beta chain described here comes from a study of T-cell memory formation after mild COVID-19. TCRdb processed the 5' RACE reads anew with MiXCR; each CDR3 protein has one entry. The data show around 320,000 distinct CDR3 sequences, under 30% seen once. The V gene's germline CDR1 is SGHRS and CDR2 YFSETQ. The CDR3 covers 16 residues. Losses at the gene ends were 4 bases for V and 1 base for J; bases not matched to a gene: 8. The sequenced sample consisted of PBMCs or a T cell subset sorted from them (not recorded which). This receptor was taken from an adult woman who had mild COVID-19 (a few samples of this study predate the infection). Cell type and time point are not known. V usage is TRBV5-1 and J usage is TRBJ2-3, with 8 bases identical to TRBD2. The CDR3 bases are TGCGCCAGCAGCACGGCCCCAGCGGGGGGCACAGATACGCAGTATTTT. It is translated as CASSTAPAGGTDTQYF. The whole variable domain, filled in from reference TRBV5-1 and TRBJ2-3, reads KAGVTQTPRYLIKTRGQQVTLSCSPISGHRSVSWYQQTPGQGLQFLFEYFSETQRNKGNFPGRFSGRQFSNSRSEMNVSTLELGDSALYLCASSTAPAGGTDTQYFGPGTRLTVL.